These 26 T cell receptor beta chains were all obtained from the same sample, sequenced in a study of control samples from healthy donors and cancer patients. The protocol was immunoSEQ multiplex PCR, while the TCRdb copy is restricted to in-frame clones and leaves out a portion. The sample includes approximately 83,000 clones, more than 80% of them seen just once. What was sequenced was blood. Every receptor here comes from a woman in her 30s in good health.

The rearrangement links TRBV30 to TRBJ1-1, with D perhaps matching TRBD1 (6 bases). The CDR3 covers 15 residues. The germline V and J ends were trimmed by 3 bases and 7 bases, with 21 bases remaining between them. Per germline, CDR1 GTSNPN and CDR2 SVGIG (reference sequence). DNA of the CDR3: TGTGCCTGGAGGATTCCCGGGACACTGAAAAATGAAGCTTTCTTT. It yields the protein CAWRIPGTLKNEAFF.

This chain connects TRBV24-1 to TRBJ2-3, with TRBD2 matching over 9 bases. V dropped 5 bases and J dropped 6; count of bases not matched to a gene: 17. From germline, CDR1 is KGHDR and CDR2 SFDVKD. This CDR3 contains 18 residues. The DNA for the CDR3 is TGTGCCACCAGTGGGCCCCCGGGACTAGCCTCAATCGGGGATACGCAGTATTTT. Residues: CATSGPPGLASIGDTQYF.

The rearrangement uses TRBV6-5 and TRBJ1-3, with D hard to call. This CDR3 is built from 14 residues. The V end was cut by 4 bases, the J end by 1 base, with 8 bases between. Germline V gene lookup returns CDR1 MNHEY and CDR2 SVGAGI. CDR3 DNA sequence: TGTGCCAGCAGTTCCGGACTTTCTGGAAACACCATATATTTT. Protein sequence: CASSSGLSGNTIYF.

The chain is built from TRBV29-1 and TRBJ2-2; 10 bases are shared with TRBD2. The junction had 2 bases not matched to a gene; V was cut back by 4 bases and J by 6 bases. This CDR3 has 13 amino acids. CDR1 is SQVTM and CDR2 is ANQGSEA in the germline V gene. CDR3 sequence reads: CSVGLAGAGELFF. The CDR3 nucleotides are TGCAGCGTTGGTCTAGCGGGGGCCGGGGAGCTGTTTTTT.

The chain's CDR3 is CASSQEAGYKANTGELFF. CDR3 nucleotide sequence: TGCGCCAGCAGCCAAGAGGCAGGGTACAAGGCGAACACCGGGGAGCTGTTTTTT. The chain couples TRBV4-1 to TRBJ2-2; D is possibly TRBD1 (5 bases). V was trimmed by 0 bases and J by 0 bases, leaving 14 bases between them. Germline V gene lookup returns CDR1 MGHRA and CDR2 YSYEKL. The CDR3 length is 18 residues.

J is TRBJ1-2 and V is TRBV5-1; 7 positions match TRBD1. Germline V gene sequence: CDR1 SGHRS, CDR2 YFSETQ. The CDR3 sequence is 16 residues long. The trim removed 0 bases at V and 3 bases at J, leaving 8 bases unmatched. CDR3: CASSLATGDLHYGYTF. The CDR3 DNA is TGCGCCAGCAGCTTGGCCACAGGGGATCTCCACTATGGCTACACCTTC. Looking up the rest from reference TRBV5-1 and TRBJ1-2 gives the full variable domain: KAGVTQTPRYLIKTRGQQVTLSCSPISGHRSVSWYQQTPGQGLQFLFEYFSETQRNKGNFPGRFSGRQFSNSRSEMNVSTLELGDSALYLCASSLATGDLHYGYTFGSGTRLTVV.

This clone was detected once. The chain joins TRBV9 to TRBJ1-6; D uncertain. V was pared by 3 bases and J by 9 bases, with 19 bases between. Germline V gene lookup returns CDR1 SGDLS and CDR2 YYNGEE. The CDR3 length is 16 residues. The CDR3 coding sequence is TGTGCCAGCAGCGCCCGGACGGGAGGTTACGGTTCACCCCTCCACTTT. Its protein is CASSARTGGYGSPLHF.

V and J are TRBV9 and TRBJ1-1; no firm D call. The CDR3 consists of 14 residues. Per the germline V gene, CDR1 is SGDLS and CDR2 is YYNGEE. Trimming left V 3 bases short and J 3 bases short, with 12 bases between. In DNA form, the CDR3 reads TGTGCCAGCAGCGGCCCTCATTCGGACACTGAAGCTTTCTTT. Translated, it gives CASSGPHSDTEAFF.

This clone has only a few counts. This CDR3 is CASSRNWGAGNEQFF. The CDR3 DNA follows: TGTGCCAGCAGCCGAAATTGGGGCGCGGGGAATGAGCAGTTCTTC. This chain links TRBV3-1 (or the pseudogene TRBV3-2) with TRBJ2-1; weak D call: TRBD2 (6 bases). The CDR3 extends over 15 amino acids. In germline, CDR1 is LGHDT, CDR2 YNNKEL (reference sequence). Trimming left V 4 bases short and J 7 bases short, with 17 bases between.

This clone appeared a few times. This rearrangement joins TRBV6-1 to TRBJ2-5; TRBD1 matches at 8 bases. The CDR3 spans 14 residues. From germline, CDR1 is MNHNS and CDR2 SASEGT. J lost 5 bases, V lost 1 base, and 3 bases had no gene match. The CDR3 sequence is CASSEGTGLETQYF. In nucleotides, the CDR3 is TGTGCCAGCAGTGAAGGGACAGGGTTGGAGACCCAGTACTTC.

V is TRBV7-9 and J is TRBJ1-2, with D perhaps matching TRBD1 (6 bases). CDR3 length: 12 residues. CDR1 is SEHNR and CDR2 is FQNEAQ in the germline V gene (reference sequence). V lost 1 base and J lost 8, with 8 bases in between. The CDR3 region is CASSLDREGYTF. The CDR3 bases are TGTGCCAGCAGCTTAGACAGGGAAGGCTACACCTTC. Together with reference TRBV7-9 and TRBJ1-2, the CDR3 gives the full variable domain: DTGVSQNPRHKITKRGQNVTFRCDPISEHNRLYWYRQTLGQGPEFLTYFQNEAQLEKSRLLSDRFSAERPKGSFSTLEIQRTEQGDSAMYLCASSLDREGYTFGSGTRLTVV.

The rearrangement joins TRBV4-2 to TRBJ1-6; 7 positions agree with TRBD1. Germline CDR1 LGHNA, CDR2 YNFKEQ. The CDR3 contains 15 residues. The V and J ends lost 0 bases and 9 bases, in that order; junction bases with no gene match: 5. The CDR3 sequence is CASSQDRAGGSPLHF. The DNA of the CDR3 is TGTGCCAGCAGCCAAGATCGGGCAGGGGGTTCACCCCTCCACTTT.

This clone showed up just a few times. The junction departs from the called germline gene at one end, perhaps through a read error. This CDR3 reads CASSESGQENQYF. The CDR3, as DNA: TGCGCCAGCAGTGAGTCCGGACAGGAGAACCAGTACTTC. This chain uses TRBV10-1 with TRBJ2-5; 7 positions agree with TRBD1. From germline, CDR1 is WNHNN and CDR2 SYGVQD (reference sequence). The CDR3 contains 13 residues.

V usage is TRBV12-3 or TRBV12-4 and J usage is TRBJ2-7; no definite D call. This CDR3 has 13 amino acids. With 2 bases removed from V and 3 bases from J, the gap between germline ends came to 8 bases. The CDR3 sequence: CASSLHASYEQYF. As DNA, the CDR3 is TGTGCCAGCAGTTTACACGCGAGCTACGAGCAGTACTTC.

The CDR3 spells CASSPPWDGTDTQYF. The DNA of the CDR3 is TGTGCCAGCTCACCACCCTGGGACGGCACAGATACGCAGTATTTT. This chain links TRBV18 with TRBJ2-3; either TRBD1 or TRBD2 may supply D (5 bases each). This CDR3 spans 15 amino acids. V lost 0 bases to trimming and J lost 1 base, with 8 bases between them. Germline V gene sequence: CDR1 KGHSH, CDR2 LQKENI.

V gene TRBV7-9 combines with J gene TRBJ2-3, with 11 bases lining up with TRBD2. Germline CDR1 SEHNR, CDR2 FQNEAQ (reference sequence). The CDR3 spans 18 residues. The J segment lost 2 bases and the V segment lost 1 base, leaving 8 bases of the junction unmatched. CDR3 sequence: CASSLVRLAGMDTDTQYF. In nucleotides, the CDR3 is TGTGCCAGCAGCTTAGTGAGACTAGCGGGAATGGACACAGATACGCAGTATTTT.

This sequence joins TRBV7-8 and TRBJ1-1; D remains ambiguous. The germline V gene encodes CDR1 SGHVS and CDR2 FQNEAQ. Between the trimmed V and J ends, which lost 2 bases and 1 base, there was a span of 8 bases. CDR3 length equals 14 residues. The CDR3: CASSLLRWNTEAFF. DNA for the CDR3: TGTGCCAGCAGCTTACTTAGGTGGAACACTGAAGCTTTCTTT.

The CDR3 spells CASSLNTLNTEAFF. CDR3 DNA sequence: TGTGCCAGTAGTCTGAACACATTGAACACTGAAGCTTTCTTT. The V gene is TRBV19, the J gene TRBJ1-1; no firm D call. Germline lookup yields CDR1 LNHDA and CDR2 SQIVND (reference sequence). The CDR3 is made up of 14 amino acids. Trimming removed 5 bases from V and 0 bases from J, with 10 bases in between. Together with reference TRBV19 and TRBJ1-1, the CDR3 gives the full variable domain: DGGITQSPKYLFRKEGQNVTLSCEQNLNHDAMYWYRQDPGQGLRLIYYSQIVNDFQKGDIAEGYSVSREKKESFPLTVTSAQKNPTAFYLCASSLNTLNTEAFFGQGTRLTVV.

V and J are TRBV6-2 or TRBV6-3 and TRBJ1-3; no definite D call. This CDR3 is 13 amino acids long. CDR1 MNHEY and CDR2 SVGEGT come from the germline V gene. Trimming shortened V by 4 bases and J by 2 bases, and 6 bases separated the two germline ends. CDR3 coding DNA: TGTGCCAGCAGTTTTTCCGCTGGAAACACCATATATTTT. Translating gives CASSFSAGNTIYF.

J is TRBJ1-5 and V is TRBV3-1 (or the pseudogene TRBV3-2), with D maybe TRBD1 (5 bases). There are 16 residues in the CDR3. Trimming cost V 3 bases and J 1 base, with 13 bases left between them. Germline-derived CDR1 and CDR2 are LGHDT and YNNKEL (reference sequence). The CDR3, as DNA: TGTGCCAGCAGCCAGGGCTGGGGGGGAAGCAATCAGCCCCAGCATTTT. Protein: CASSQGWGGSNQPQHF.

In DNA, the CDR3 is TGTGCCAGCAGTTGGGCAGGGGGCACTGAAGCTTTCTTT. Residues: CASSWAGGTEAFF. The chain carries TRBV6-5 and TRBJ1-1; 7 positions match TRBD1. CDR1 MNHEY and CDR2 SVGAGI come from the germline V gene. The CDR3 runs to 13 residues. V dropped 4 bases and J dropped 4; count of bases not matched to a gene: 3.

The CDR3 sequence: CASSDRERSPLHF. The DNA of the CDR3 is TGTGCCAGCAGTGACAGGGAACGATCACCCCTCCACTTT. The chain links TRBV12-3 or TRBV12-4 to TRBJ1-6; 7 bases align to TRBD1. This CDR3 spans 13 amino acids. J lost 10 bases, V lost 5 bases, and 5 bases had no gene match.

J is TRBJ1-3 and V is TRBV5-1; D gene uncertain. Germline CDR1 and CDR2: SGHRS and YFSETQ. This CDR3 region has 15 residues. The germline V and J ends were trimmed by 7 bases and 2 bases, with 16 bases remaining between them. CDR3 region: CASAELTEPGNTIYF. Here the CDR3 DNA reads TGCGCCAGCGCGGAATTAACAGAACCTGGAAACACCATATATTTT.

This clone was seen once. The CDR3 reads CASSLGKTGLNTEAFF. In nucleotides, the CDR3 is TGCGCCAGCAGCTTGGGAAAAACAGGACTGAACACTGAAGCTTTCTTT. V gene TRBV5-1 combines with J gene TRBJ1-1; perhaps TRBD1 as D (5 bases). V dropped 0 bases and J dropped 0 bases, with 12 bases sitting between them. Germline V lookup: CDR1 SGHRS, CDR2 YFSETQ. The CDR3 has 16 residues.

This sequence joins TRBV10-3 and TRBJ2-1, with 11 positions matching TRBD2. The V and J ends lost 6 bases and 8 bases, in that order; junction bases with no gene match: 3. The CDR3 sequence is 13 residues long. CDR1 and CDR2 (germline): ENHRY, SYGVKD. Written as DNA, the CDR3 is TGTGCCATCAGACTAGCGGGAGCGGATGAGCAGTTCTTC. This sequence encodes CAIRLAGADEQFF.

This chain joins TRBV4-1 and TRBJ2-7; D gene uncertain. Germline CDR1 and CDR2: MGHRA and YSYEKL. V shed 1 base and J shed 3 bases, with 7 bases lying between them. This CDR3 comprises 13 residues. CDR3 sequence: CASSQVLNYEQYF. CDR3 coding DNA: TGCGCCAGCAGCCAAGTTCTAAACTACGAGCAGTACTTC.